The next 11 T cell receptor beta chains were all read from a single sample in a study of molecular identifiers for immune sequencing clone quantification. TCRdb processed the PCR reads anew with MiXCR; each CDR3 protein has one entry. This sample has hundreds of thousands of distinct CDR3 sequences; around 25% occur once, and the top ten carry roughly 0.83%. The sample comprised naive CD8+ T cells from blood, with Jurkat cell RNA spiked in. Subset described: FACS-sorted CD8+CD4-CCR7+CD45RA+ naive T cells. These receptors all stem from a human donor in good health. Some libraries in this study had Jurkat cell RNA spiked in.

About this clonotype: This clone may be a read error of a much larger clone one base away. The chain recombines TRBV2 with TRBJ2-7, with unresolved D. V shed 1 base and J shed 5 bases, with 12 bases lying between them. Germline values: CDR1 SNHLY, CDR2 FYNNEI. CDR3 length equals 14 residues. CDR3 DNA: TGTGCCAGCAGTGAAGGTTCGGGCCAGCACGAGCAGTACTTC. It is translated as CASSEGSGQHEQYF.

The rearrangement links TRBV3-1 to TRBJ2-3; possible D gene TRBD1, 6 bases. This CDR3 region has 14 residues. Germline V gene sequence: CDR1 LGHDT, CDR2 YNNKEL (reference sequence). V was cut by 2 bases and J by 4 bases, with 10 bases left in between. Here the CDR3 reads CASSQTGKPDTQYF. In nucleotides, the CDR3 is TGTGCCAGCAGCCAAACAGGGAAGCCAGATACGCAGTATTTT.

This clonotype was seen only a few times. The rearrangement uses TRBV6-5 and TRBJ1-5; the D gene is possibly TRBD1 (5 bases). Germline V lookup: CDR1 MNHEY, CDR2 SVGAGI. Trimming pared 0 bases from V and 2 bases from J, leaving 14 bases between. The CDR3 is 17 residues long. The chain's CDR3 is CASSYSGGALGNQPQHF. In nucleotides, the CDR3 is TGTGCCAGCAGTTACTCAGGCGGGGCCTTGGGCAATCAGCCCCAGCATTTT.

This clonotype was picked up a small number of times. V usage is TRBV12-3 or TRBV12-4 and J usage is TRBJ1-1; D is perhaps TRBD1 (5 bases). The CDR3 loop spans 15 amino acids. V lost 2 bases to trimming and J lost 4 bases, with 14 bases between them. The CDR3 DNA reads TGTGCCAGCAGTTTAACCGGACACCGGGGCACTGAAGCTTTCTTT. It translates to CASSLTGHRGTEAFF.

This clonotype came up a few times. The rearrangement joins TRBV28 to TRBJ2-2; 11 nucleotides line up with TRBD2. The germline V gene encodes CDR1 MDHEN and CDR2 SYDVKM. V lost 6 bases and J lost 3; bases outside the gene matches: 6. CDR3 length: 16 amino acids. The CDR3 region is CASRLTSGIYTGELFF. The CDR3 bases are TGTGCCAGCAGATTGACTAGCGGGATCTACACCGGGGAGCTGTTTTTT. Combining the CDR3 with reference TRBV28 and TRBJ2-2 gives the whole variable domain DVKVTQSSRYLVKRTGEKVFLECVQDMDHENMFWYRQDPGLGLRLIYFSYDVKMKEKGDIPEGYSVSREKKERFSLILESASTNQTSMYLCASRLTSGIYTGELFFGEGSRLTVL.

This clonotype was seen only a few times. The J gene is TRBJ2-7, the V gene TRBV10-3; D might be TRBD1 or TRBD2, each matching 5 bases. The CDR3 contains 13 residues. Germline V gene data show CDR1 as ENHRY and CDR2 as SYGVKD. V lost 8 bases, J lost 0 bases, and 11 bases lay in between. The CDR3: CAIGRDHSYEQYF. The CDR3 nucleotides read TGTGCCATCGGCCGGGACCACTCCTACGAGCAGTACTTC.

This clonotype was picked up one time. A much larger clonotype is one base distant, so this may be a read error. The J gene is TRBJ2-7, the V gene TRBV5-6; the match to TRBD2 covers 13 bases. Germline V gene sequence: CDR1 SGHDT, CDR2 YYEEEE. This CDR3 is built from 14 residues. In nucleotides, the CDR3 is TGTGCCGGCAGCCTAGGACTAGCGGGAGATCCCCCAGGGTTC. Its translation is CAGSLGLAGDPPGF.

This clonotype was recorded many times. This chain connects TRBV25-1 to TRBJ2-7, with 9 bases fitting TRBD2. Germline V gene sequence: CDR1 MGHDK, CDR2 SYGVNS. Trimming took 6 bases from V and 3 from J; bases not matched to a gene: 15. The CDR3 totals 17 residues. Here the CDR3 DNA reads TGTGCCAGCAGCGCCACCGGGACTAGCATGAACCTCTACGAGCAGTACTTC. Translating gives CASSATGTSMNLYEQYF.

In its sample, this clonotype was seen many times. The chain carries TRBV3-1 and TRBJ2-3, with 11 bases identical to TRBD2. The junction had 7 bases not matched to a gene; V was cut back by 2 bases and J by 6 bases. From germline, CDR1 is LGHDT and CDR2 YNNKEL (reference sequence). The CDR3 runs to 16 residues. The CDR3 sequence: CASSQIAGGPSDTQYF. In nucleotides, the CDR3 is TGTGCCAGCAGCCAAATAGCGGGGGGGCCTTCCGATACGCAGTATTTT.

The rearrangement joins TRBV19 to TRBJ2-7, with D uncertain. CDR3 length: 14 residues. V was shortened by 3 bases and J by 4 bases, with 13 bases between the two germline ends. In germline, CDR1 is LNHDA, CDR2 SQIVND (reference sequence). The CDR3 loop is CASSMVGQTYEQYF. DNA of the CDR3: TGTGCCAGTAGTATGGTAGGGCAGACTTACGAGCAGTACTTC.

This clonotype was detected many times. The chain carries TRBV7-9 and TRBJ2-7, with unresolved D. Trimming removed 0 bases at V and 2 bases at J, with 11 bases between. Per germline, CDR1 SEHNR and CDR2 FQNEAQ (reference sequence). This CDR3 region has 15 residues. Written as DNA, the CDR3 is TGTGCCAGCAGCTTAGCACCGAGCGTAACCTACGAGCAGTACTTC. This codes for CASSLAPSVTYEQYF.